The 2 T cell receptor beta chains presented below share a single source sample, sequenced in a study of blood T cell repertoires in COVID-19. Clones were sequenced by immunoSEQ multiplex PCR, and TCRdb holds only the in-frame ones, with some missing. The sample carries roughly 500,000 clones, roughly 87% recorded once. Source material: peripheral blood. Receptors were obtained from a young man with COVID-19, enrolled during active disease.

This chain joins TRBV7-6 and TRBJ2-2; D possibly corresponds to TRBD1 (6 bases). Germline V CDR1 and CDR2: SGHVS, FNYEAQ. The CDR3 runs 13 residues. V lost 9 bases and J lost 4, with 12 bases in between. The CDR3 region has the DNA TGTGCCAGTGCCCAGGGGAGCACCGGGGAGCTGTTTTTT. Its translation is CASAQGSTGELFF.

This clone was observed a few times. The chain has TRBV19 and TRBJ1-5, with 9 bases that match TRBD1. This CDR3 has 15 amino acids. The germline V gene has CDR1 LNHDA and CDR2 SQIVND (reference sequence). With 0 bases clipped from V and 6 bases from J, the junction kept 3 bases outside the gene matches. This CDR3 is CASSIDRDRAQPQHF. The CDR3 DNA is TGTGCCAGTAGTATAGATAGGGACAGGGCTCAGCCCCAGCATTTT.